This T cell receptor (beta chain) emerged from a study of CD8+ T cells in alopecia areata. Scientists pooled cutaneous lymph node cells and sorted them on CD4, CD8alpha, NKG2D, NKG2ACE and other markers. RNA, once extracted, was reverse transcribed into cDNA for use as the sequencing template. Profiling relied on immunoSEQ multiplex PCR, and the TCRdb table lists in-frame clones only, not all of them. The sample has roughly 260,000 clones, none seen only once. Study-wide results and limits: Clonality was higher in lesional than normal scalp, especially in alopecia totalis/universalis.

Germline V gene sequence: CDR1 NNHNN, CDR2 SYGAGS (reference sequence). CDR3 length: 19 residues. The J segment lost 0 bases and the V segment lost 1 base, leaving 9 bases of the junction unmatched. This clone has just a few counts. Its antigen is unknown. Gene names are the mouse ones. The sequence runs out 4 residues before the end of the CDR3; the remainder is reconstructed from the germline J gene. The chain carries TRBV13-2 and TRBJ2-3; 12 positions agree with TRBD1. Sequences were obtained from CD4+ T cells sorted from a lymph node. This TCR was sampled from a C3H/HeJ mouse with alopecia areata. This line is of MHC haplotype H2-k. The CDR3 bases that were read are TGTGCCAGCGGTGATCCCCGGGACAGGGGGCAGGGTAGTGCAGAA. Translation: CASGDPRDRGQGSAE. The full CDR3 protein is CASGDPRDRGQGSAETLYF.